Listed below are T cell receptor beta chains from one sample, sequenced in a study of T cells expressing NK-cell markers. TCRdb reprocessed the 5' RACE reads and keeps a single row for each CDR3 protein, giving no DNA. This sample's table reports about 370,000 distinct CDR3 sequences. The sequenced sample was blood T cells: a sorted CD56 or NKG2C T cell subset, CD4+ or CD8+ T cells, or bulk PBMC T cells (not recorded which). The source is a woman between 50 and 59 years old in good health. Both conserved end residues are part of each CDR3.

v_call	j_call	cdr3_aa
TRBV5-1	TRBJ1-2	CASSVGGLIEGYTF
TRBV5-1	TRBJ2-7	CASSSETSSDEQYF
TRBV6-5	TRBJ2-7	CASSPTARLAADF
TRBV12-3/TRBV12-4	TRBJ2-7	CASSLGTVQYEQYF
TRBV4-1	TRBJ1-2	CASSHRGLDGYTF
TRBV18	TRBJ2-6	CASSPWVQASGANVLTF
TRBV7-8	TRBJ2-7	CASSLEAPLAGVIYEQYF
TRBV20-1	TRBJ1-6	CSARVTGVNSPLHF
TRBV19	TRBJ2-3	CASKPGLAFSVPDTQYF
TRBV27	TRBJ1-1	CASSRAVVNTEAFF
TRBV5-1	TRBJ2-2	CASSLTRPGTRELFF
TRBV11-2	TRBJ2-7	CASSLTVAEQYF
TRBV5-1	TRBJ2-5	CASSGGISETQYF
TRBV6-5	TRBJ1-6	CASSYGFYSPLHF
TRBV9	TRBJ1-5	CASSGGGPQHF
TRBV12-3/TRBV12-4	TRBJ1-5	CASSRDGGVGGNQPQHF
TRBV2	TRBJ1-2	CASSVAYYGYTF
TRBV4-1	TRBJ2-3	CASSQDWTAGGPDTQYF
TRBV5-1	TRBJ2-3	CASSPTYPGPDTQYF
TRBV12-3/TRBV12-4	TRBJ1-2	CASSERVSNYGYTF
TRBV10-3	TRBJ2-1	CAISQSTGTIEFF
TRBV21-1	TRBJ2-3	CASQQHGASDTQYF
TRBV7-9	TRBJ2-7	CASSRLLGQGAHEQYF
TRBV20-1	TRBJ2-3	CSARETPGLAGGPVDTQYF
TRBV20-1	TRBJ2-1	CSARTPGVSNEQFF
TRBV5-1	TRBJ1-2	CASSLATKHGYTF
TRBV29-1	TRBJ2-1	CSVAPAGVFNEQFF
TRBV20-1	TRBJ2-3	CSVAGGPTDTQYF
TRBV7-2	TRBJ2-2	CASSVILSMSGELFF
TRBV10-3	TRBJ2-3	CATGTSASTDTQYF
TRBV18	TRBJ2-1	CASSPDLYNEQFF
TRBV5-1	TRBJ2-5	CASSLSRLETQYF
TRBV12-3/TRBV12-4	TRBJ2-5	CASSPRGREETQYF
TRBV25-1	TRBJ1-5	CASSGQTGGQPQHF
TRBV5-1	TRBJ2-1	CASSQRPGTGTNEQFF
TRBV5-1	TRBJ2-5	CASSLTPQGGQETQYF
TRBV6-5	TRBJ2-6	CASSPLYRDRAGANVLTF
TRBV4-1	TRBJ1-2	CASSRGFGYGYTF
TRBV9	TRBJ2-1	CASSEPTGMEEDEQFF
TRBV20-1	TRBJ2-2	CSARGLHNTGELFF
TRBV12-3/TRBV12-4	TRBJ2-3	CASRTLDTQYF
TRBV5-5	TRBJ2-2	CASIDRRVNTGELFF
TRBV7-9	TRBJ2-1	CASSSRLADYNEQFF
TRBV10-1	TRBJ2-3	CANYDPAGIDTQYF
TRBV4-1	TRBJ2-5	CASSKGPVETQYF
TRBV20-1	TRBJ2-7	CSAQNRGEQYF
TRBV27	TRBJ1-2	CASSFRQNYGYTF
TRBV29-1	TRBJ2-7	CSVAARLAGTGEYF
TRBV6-5	TRBJ2-1	CASSFNPVKKANEQFF
TRBV29-1	TRBJ2-1	CSVLALADEQFF
TRBV29-1	TRBJ1-1	CSVGRGEGTEAFF
TRBV12-3/TRBV12-4	TRBJ2-1	CASSGGAWTYNEQFF
TRBV5-1	TRBJ2-3	CASSPQVVAGGPDTQYF
TRBV18	TRBJ1-5	CASNTGAANQPQHF
TRBV27	TRBJ2-1	CASSFLGMGAGATDEQFF